This T cell receptor beta chain comes out of a study of T cells in Graves' hyperthyroidism and ophthalmopathy. From RNA transcripts, TCR beta CDR3 regions were amplified. Initially, a first-round RT-PCR of the TCR CDR3 employed the HTBI primer set. Via MiXCR, TCRdb re-called the multiplex PCR reads, giving one row per CDR3 protein. The profile shows some 650,000 distinct CDR3 sequences, roughly 16% of them singletons. Per the germline V gene, CDR1 is SQVTM and CDR2 is ANQGSEA. The V and J ends lost 3 bases and 0 bases respectively, with 8 bases between them. The CDR3 is 13 residues long. The TCR sequence derives from a woman aged 40 to 55 with Graves' ophthalmopathy. The source material was blood. The chain is built from TRBV29-1 and TRBJ1-1; no reliable D call. DNA for the CDR3: TGCAGCGTTGAGAAGGGCATGAACACTGAAGCTTTCTTT. Translating it yields CSVEKGMNTEAFF. Complete variable domain (other parts from reference TRBV29-1 and TRBJ1-1): SAVISQKPSRDICQRGTSLTIQCQVDSQVTMMFWYRQQPGQSLTLIATANQGSEATYESGFVIDKFPISRPNLTFSTLTVSNMSPEDSSIYLCSVEKGMNTEAFFGQGTRLTVV.